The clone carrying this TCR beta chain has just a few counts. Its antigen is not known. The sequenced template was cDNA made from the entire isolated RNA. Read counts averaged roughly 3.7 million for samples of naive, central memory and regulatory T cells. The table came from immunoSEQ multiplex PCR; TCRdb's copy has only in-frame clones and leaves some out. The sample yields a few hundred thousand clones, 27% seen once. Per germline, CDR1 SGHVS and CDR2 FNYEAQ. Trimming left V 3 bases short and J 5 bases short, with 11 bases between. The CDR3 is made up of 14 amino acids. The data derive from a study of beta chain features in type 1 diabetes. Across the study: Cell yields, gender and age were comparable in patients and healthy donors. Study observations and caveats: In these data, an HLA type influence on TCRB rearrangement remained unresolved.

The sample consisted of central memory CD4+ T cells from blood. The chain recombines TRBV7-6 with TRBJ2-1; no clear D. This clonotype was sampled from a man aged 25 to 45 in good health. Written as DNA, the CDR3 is TGTGCCAGCAGCTTGTCATTCGCCCACAATGAGCAGTTCTTC. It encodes CASSLSFAHNEQFF. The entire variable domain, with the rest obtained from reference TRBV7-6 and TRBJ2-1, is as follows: GAGVSQSPRYKVTKRGQDVALRCDPISGHVSLYWYRQALGQGPEFLTYFNYEAQQDKSGLPNDRFSAERPEGSISTLTIQRTEQRDSAMYRCASSLSFAHNEQFFGPGTRLTVL.